This T cell receptor beta chain comes out of a study of cytomegalovirus exposure and HLA in healthy donors. Study details: Among the approximately 380 donors who were genotyped, approximately 83% fell in the genetic ancestry cluster that is associated with self-reported Caucasian donors.

The study's findings and limits: An analysis was carried out later, and it reportedly showed fewer N-insertions in an Asian-associated ancestry cluster than the approximately 610-donor mean.

The PCR made use of 60 Vbeta and 13 Jbeta primers. Some clones are missing from TCRdb's copy, which holds only in-frame ones; the method was immunoSEQ multiplex PCR. Found here are some 150,000 clones, around 78% of them singletons; the top ten hold around 1.8%. The CDR3 loop spans 16 amino acids. With 1 base clipped from V and 9 bases from J, the junction kept 8 bases outside the gene matches. Germline V gives CDR1 SGHAT, CDR2 FQNNGV. A word on this clone: The antigen is not known.

J is TRBJ2-1 and V is TRBV11-2, with 11 bases identical to TRBD1. The TCR sequence derives from a female donor in good health and CMV-seropositive. Sequenced material: PBMCs. The CDR3 spells CASSLVGTGGLGEQFF. CDR3 coding DNA: TGTGCCAGCAGCTTAGTTGGGACAGGGGGGTTAGGTGAGCAGTTCTTC.